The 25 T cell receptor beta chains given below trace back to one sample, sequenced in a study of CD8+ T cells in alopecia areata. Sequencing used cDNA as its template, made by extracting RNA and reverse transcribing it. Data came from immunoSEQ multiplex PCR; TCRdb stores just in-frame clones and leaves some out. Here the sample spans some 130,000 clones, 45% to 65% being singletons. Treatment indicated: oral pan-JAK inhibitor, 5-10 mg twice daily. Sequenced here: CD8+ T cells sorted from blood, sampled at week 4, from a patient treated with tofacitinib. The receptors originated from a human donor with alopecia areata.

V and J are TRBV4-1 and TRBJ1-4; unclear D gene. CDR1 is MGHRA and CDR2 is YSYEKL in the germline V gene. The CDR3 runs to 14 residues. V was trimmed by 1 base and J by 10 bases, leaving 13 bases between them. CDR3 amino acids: CASSQAEGSGKLFF. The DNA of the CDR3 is TGCGCCAGCAGCCAAGCTGAGGGTAGCGGAAAACTGTTTTTT.

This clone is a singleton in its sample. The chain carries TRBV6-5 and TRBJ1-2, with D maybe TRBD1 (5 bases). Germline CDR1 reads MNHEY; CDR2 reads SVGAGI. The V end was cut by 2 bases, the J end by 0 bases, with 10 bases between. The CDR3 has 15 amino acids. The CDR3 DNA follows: TGTGCCAGCAGTTACGATGGGGCCTCTAACTATGGCTACACCTTC. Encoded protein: CASSYDGASNYGYTF.

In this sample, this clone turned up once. The CDR3 sequence: CAWSPPPGRYTF. CDR3 DNA: TGTGCCTGGAGTCCCCCCCCTGGTCGCTACACCTTC. The chain recombines TRBV30 with TRBJ1-2; the D is unclear. The V end lost 2 bases, the J end lost 9 bases, and 13 bases lay between the germline ends. Germline-derived CDR1 and CDR2 are GTSNPN and SVGIG (reference sequence). CDR3 size: 12 residues.

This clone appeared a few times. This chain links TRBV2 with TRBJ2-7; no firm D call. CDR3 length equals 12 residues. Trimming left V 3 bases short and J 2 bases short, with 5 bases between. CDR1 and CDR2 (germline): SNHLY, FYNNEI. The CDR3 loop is CASSDYTYEQYF. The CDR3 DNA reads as TGTGCCAGCAGTGACTATACCTACGAGCAGTACTTC. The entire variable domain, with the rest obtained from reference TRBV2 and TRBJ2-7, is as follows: EPEVTQTPSHQVTQMGQEVILRCVPISNHLYFYWYRQILGQKVEFLVSFYNNEISEKSEIFDDQFSVERPDGSNFTLKIRSTKLEDSAMYFCASSDYTYEQYFGPGTRLTVT.

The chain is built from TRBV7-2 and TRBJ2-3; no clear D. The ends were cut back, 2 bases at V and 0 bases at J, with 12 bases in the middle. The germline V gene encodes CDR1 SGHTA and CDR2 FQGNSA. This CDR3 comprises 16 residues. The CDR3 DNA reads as TGTGCCAGCAGCTTATTGGCGTTTGATAGCACAGATACGCAGTATTTT. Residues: CASSLLAFDSTDTQYF.

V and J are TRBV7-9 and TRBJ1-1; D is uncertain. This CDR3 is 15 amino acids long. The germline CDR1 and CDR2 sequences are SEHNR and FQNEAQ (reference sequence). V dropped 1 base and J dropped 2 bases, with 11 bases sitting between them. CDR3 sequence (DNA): TGTGCCAGCAGCTTAGACTACGGACCTAACACTGAAGCTTTCTTT. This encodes CASSLDYGPNTEAFF.

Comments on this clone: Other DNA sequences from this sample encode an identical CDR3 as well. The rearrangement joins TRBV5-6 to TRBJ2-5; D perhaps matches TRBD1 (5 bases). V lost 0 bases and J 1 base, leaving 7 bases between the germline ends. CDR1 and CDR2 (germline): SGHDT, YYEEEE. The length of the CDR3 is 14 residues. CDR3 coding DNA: TGTGCCAGCAGCTTGGGTGACAGCCAAGAGACCCAGTACTTC. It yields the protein CASSLGDSQETQYF.

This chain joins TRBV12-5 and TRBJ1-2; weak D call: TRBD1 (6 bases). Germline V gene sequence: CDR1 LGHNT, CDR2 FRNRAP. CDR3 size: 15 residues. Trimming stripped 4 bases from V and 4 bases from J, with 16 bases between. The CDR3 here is CASGWGLDSVYGYTF. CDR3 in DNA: TGTGCTAGTGGTTGGGGCCTGGACAGTGTCTATGGCTACACCTTC. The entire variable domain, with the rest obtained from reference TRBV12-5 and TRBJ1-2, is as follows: DARVTQTPRHKVTEMGQEVTMRCQPILGHNTVFWYRQTMMQGLELLAYFRNRAPLDDSGMPKDRFSAEMPDATLATLKIQPSEPRDSAVYFCASGWGLDSVYGYTFGSGTRLTVV.

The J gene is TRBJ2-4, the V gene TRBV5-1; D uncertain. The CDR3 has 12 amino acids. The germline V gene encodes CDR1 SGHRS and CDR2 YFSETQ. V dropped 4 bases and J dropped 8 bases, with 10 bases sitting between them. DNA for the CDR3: TGCGCCAGCAGCCTCGACACCCACATTCAGTACTTC. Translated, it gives CASSLDTHIQYF. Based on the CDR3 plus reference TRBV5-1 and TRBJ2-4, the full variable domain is KAGVTQTPRYLIKTRGQQVTLSCSPISGHRSVSWYQQTPGQGLQFLFEYFSETQRNKGNFPGRFSGRQFSNSRSEMNVSTLELGDSALYLCASSLDTHIQYFGAGTRLSVL.

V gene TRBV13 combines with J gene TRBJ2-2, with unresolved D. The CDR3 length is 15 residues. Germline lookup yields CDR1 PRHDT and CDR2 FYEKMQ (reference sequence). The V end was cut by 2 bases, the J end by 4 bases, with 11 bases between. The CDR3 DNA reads TGTGCCAGCAGCTTACATCGCGGCGCCACCGGGGAGCTGTTTTTT. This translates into CASSLHRGATGELFF.

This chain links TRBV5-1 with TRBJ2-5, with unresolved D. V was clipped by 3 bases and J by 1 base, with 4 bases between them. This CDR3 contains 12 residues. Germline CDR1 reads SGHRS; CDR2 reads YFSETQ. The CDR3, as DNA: TGCGCCAGCAGCTGGACCCAAGAGACCCAGTACTTC. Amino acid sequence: CASSWTQETQYF.

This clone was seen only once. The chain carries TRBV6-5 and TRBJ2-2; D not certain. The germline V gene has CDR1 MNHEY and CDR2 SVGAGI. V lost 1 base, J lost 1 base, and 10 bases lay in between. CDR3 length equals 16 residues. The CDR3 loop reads CASSYYSSGNTGELFF. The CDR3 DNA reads TGTGCCAGCAGTTACTATTCCTCGGGGAACACCGGGGAGCTGTTTTTT.

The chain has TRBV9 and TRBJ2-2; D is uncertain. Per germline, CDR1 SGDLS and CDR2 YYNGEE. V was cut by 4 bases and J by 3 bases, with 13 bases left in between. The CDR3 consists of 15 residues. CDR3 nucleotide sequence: TGTGCCAGCAGCCCCGCCCACAGATACACCGGGGAGCTGTTTTTT. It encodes CASSPAHRYTGELFF.

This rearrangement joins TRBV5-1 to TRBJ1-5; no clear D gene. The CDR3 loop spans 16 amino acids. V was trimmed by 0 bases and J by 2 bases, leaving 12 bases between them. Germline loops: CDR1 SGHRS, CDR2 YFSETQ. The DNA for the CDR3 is TGCGCCAGCAGCTTGGGAGGACTTGCGGGCAATCAGCCCCAGCATTTT. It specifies CASSLGGLAGNQPQHF.

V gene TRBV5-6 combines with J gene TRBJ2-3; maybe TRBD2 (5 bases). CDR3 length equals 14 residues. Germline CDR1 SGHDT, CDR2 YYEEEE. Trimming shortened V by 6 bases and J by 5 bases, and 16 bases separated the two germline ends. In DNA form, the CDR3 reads TGTGCCAGCATCCCGGGTCCTGAGGGAGATACGCAGTATTTT. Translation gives CASIPGPEGDTQYF.

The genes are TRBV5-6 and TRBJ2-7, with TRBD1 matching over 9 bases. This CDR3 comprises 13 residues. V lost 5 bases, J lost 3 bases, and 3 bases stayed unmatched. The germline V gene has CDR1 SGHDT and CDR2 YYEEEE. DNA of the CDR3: TGTGCCAGCAGGCGGACAGGGGACTACGAGCAGTACTTC. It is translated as CASRRTGDYEQYF.

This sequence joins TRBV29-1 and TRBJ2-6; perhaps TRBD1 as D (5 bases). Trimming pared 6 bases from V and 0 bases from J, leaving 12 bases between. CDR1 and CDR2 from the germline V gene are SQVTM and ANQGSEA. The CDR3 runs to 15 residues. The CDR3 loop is CSVLTVNSGANVLTF. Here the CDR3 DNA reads TGCAGCGTACTGACAGTTAACTCTGGGGCCAACGTCCTGACTTTC.

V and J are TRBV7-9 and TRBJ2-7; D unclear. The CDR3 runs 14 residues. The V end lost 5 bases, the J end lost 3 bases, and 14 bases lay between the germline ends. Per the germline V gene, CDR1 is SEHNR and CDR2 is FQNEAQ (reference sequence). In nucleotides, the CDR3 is TGTGCCAGCAGCCCATCGTTTGGGGACTACGAGCAGTACTTC. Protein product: CASSPSFGDYEQYF. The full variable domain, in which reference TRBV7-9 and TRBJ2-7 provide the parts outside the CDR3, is DTGVSQNPRHKITKRGQNVTFRCDPISEHNRLYWYRQTLGQGPEFLTYFQNEAQLEKSRLLSDRFSAERPKGSFSTLEIQRTEQGDSAMYLCASSPSFGDYEQYFGPGTRLTVT.

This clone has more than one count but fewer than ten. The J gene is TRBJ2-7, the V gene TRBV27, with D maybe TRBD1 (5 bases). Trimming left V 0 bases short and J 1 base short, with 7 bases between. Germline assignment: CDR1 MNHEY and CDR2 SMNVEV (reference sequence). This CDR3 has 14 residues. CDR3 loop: CASSLSDRSYEQYF. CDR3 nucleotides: TGTGCCAGCAGTTTATCCGACAGATCCTACGAGCAGTACTTC.

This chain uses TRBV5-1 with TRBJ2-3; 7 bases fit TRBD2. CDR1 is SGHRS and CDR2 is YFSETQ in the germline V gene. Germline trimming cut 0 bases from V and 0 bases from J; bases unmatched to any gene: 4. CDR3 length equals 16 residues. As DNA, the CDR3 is TGCGCCAGCAGCTTGGGCAGCGGGGATAGCACAGATACGCAGTATTTT. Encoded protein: CASSLGSGDSTDTQYF.

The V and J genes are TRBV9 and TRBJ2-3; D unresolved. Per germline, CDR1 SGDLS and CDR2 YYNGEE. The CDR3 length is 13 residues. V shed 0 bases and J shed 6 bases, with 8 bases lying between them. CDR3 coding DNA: TGTGCCAGCAGCGTAGTGGCAGGCGATACGCAGTATTTT. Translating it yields CASSVVAGDTQYF.

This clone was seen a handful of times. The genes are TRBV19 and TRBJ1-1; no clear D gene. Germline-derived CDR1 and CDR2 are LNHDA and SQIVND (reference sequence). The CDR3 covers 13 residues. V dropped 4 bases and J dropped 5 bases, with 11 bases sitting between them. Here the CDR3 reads CASSKTWETEAFF. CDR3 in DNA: TGTGCCAGTAGTAAGACCTGGGAGACTGAAGCTTTCTTT.

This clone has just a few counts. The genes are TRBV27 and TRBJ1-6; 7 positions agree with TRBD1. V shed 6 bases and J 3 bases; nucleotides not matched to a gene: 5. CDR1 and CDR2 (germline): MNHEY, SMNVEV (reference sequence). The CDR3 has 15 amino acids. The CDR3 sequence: CASRSTGLYNSPLHF. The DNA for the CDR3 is TGTGCCAGCAGGTCGACAGGGCTCTATAATTCACCCCTCCACTTT.

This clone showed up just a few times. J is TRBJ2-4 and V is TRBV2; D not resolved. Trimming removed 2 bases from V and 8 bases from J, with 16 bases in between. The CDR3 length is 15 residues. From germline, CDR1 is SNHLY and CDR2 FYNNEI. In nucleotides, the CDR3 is TGTGCCAGCAGTGAATTTGTGGGCTTACGAGACATTCAGTACTTC. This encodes CASSEFVGLRDIQYF.

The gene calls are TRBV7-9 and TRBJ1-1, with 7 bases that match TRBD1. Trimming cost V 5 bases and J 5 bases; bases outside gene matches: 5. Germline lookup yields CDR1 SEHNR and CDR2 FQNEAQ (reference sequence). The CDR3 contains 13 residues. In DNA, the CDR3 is TGTGCCAGCAGCGGGGCAGGGGGAACTGAAGCTTTCTTT. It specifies CASSGAGGTEAFF.